This T cell receptor (beta chain) was found in a study of beta chain features in type 1 diabetes. Per germline, CDR1 SNHLY and CDR2 FYNNEI. The CDR3 totals 14 residues. Unmatched junction bases numbered 7, after V lost 6 bases and J lost 4 bases. Sequencing targeted expressed TCRB transcripts, as all isolated RNA had been reverse transcribed. The method was immunoSEQ multiplex PCR; TCRdb's version includes in-frame clones alone and lacks a portion of them. Of 360,000 or so clones listed, about 19% are singletons. This receptor was identified in a woman under 30 in good health. The chain carries TRBV2 and TRBJ1-1; 8 bases fit TRBD1. What was sequenced was naive CD4+ T cells from blood. The CDR3, as DNA: TGTGCCAGCAGCCGGACAGGGACGTCCACTGAAGCTTTCTTT. It translates to CASSRTGTSTEAFF. Using reference TRBV2 and TRBJ1-1 for the parts outside the CDR3, the full variable domain is EPEVTQTPSHQVTQMGQEVILRCVPISNHLYFYWYRQILGQKVEFLVSFYNNEISEKSEIFDDQFSVERPDGSNFTLKIRSTKLEDSAMYFCASSRTGTSTEAFFGQGTRLTVV.